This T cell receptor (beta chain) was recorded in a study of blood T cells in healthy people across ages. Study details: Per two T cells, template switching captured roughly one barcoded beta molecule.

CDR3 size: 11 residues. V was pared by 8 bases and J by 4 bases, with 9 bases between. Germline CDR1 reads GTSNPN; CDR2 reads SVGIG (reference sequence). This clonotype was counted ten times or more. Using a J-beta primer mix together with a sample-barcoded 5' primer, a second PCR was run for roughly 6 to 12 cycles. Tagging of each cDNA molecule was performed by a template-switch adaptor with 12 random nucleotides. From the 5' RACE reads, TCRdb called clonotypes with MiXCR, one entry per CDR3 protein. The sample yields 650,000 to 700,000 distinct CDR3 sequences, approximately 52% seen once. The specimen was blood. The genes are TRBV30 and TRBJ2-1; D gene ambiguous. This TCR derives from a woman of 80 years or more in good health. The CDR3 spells CALDGYNEQFF. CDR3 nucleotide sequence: TGTGCCCTCGACGGATACAATGAGCAGTTCTTC.